Shown below are 12 T cell receptor beta chains from a single sample sequenced in a study of cytomegalovirus exposure and HLA in healthy donors. The study ran its PCR with 60 Vbeta and 13 Jbeta primers. The protocol was immunoSEQ multiplex PCR, while the TCRdb copy is restricted to in-frame clones and leaves out a portion. The sample has under 200,000 clones, about 80% seen once. The material sequenced was PBMCs. The receptors here all came from a woman between 18 and 29 years old in good health and CMV-seropositive.

This clone was detected only a few times. J is TRBJ1-2 and V is TRBV6-1; TRBD1 matches at 8 bases. Germline-derived CDR1 and CDR2 are MNHNS and SASEGT. The CDR3 sequence is 14 residues long. Unmatched junction bases numbered 7, after V lost 5 bases and J lost 5 bases. CDR3 coding DNA: TGTGCCAGCAGTCCAGACAGGGGATGGTATGGCTACACCTTC. This encodes CASSPDRGWYGYTF.

The rearrangement uses TRBV10-3 and TRBJ1-2, with no clear D. V lost 2 bases to trimming and J lost 8 bases, with 15 bases between them. CDR1 and CDR2 from the germline V gene are ENHRY and SYGVKD. This CDR3 spans 14 amino acids. The CDR3 DNA follows: TGTGCCATCAGTGAGGCGGAAGGATTAGGCGGCTACACCTTC. Its translation is CAISEAEGLGGYTF.

This clone was recorded a few times. V is TRBV5-5 and J is TRBJ1-1; 7 bases are a match to TRBD1. This CDR3 spans 15 amino acids. Germline lookup yields CDR1 SGHKS and CDR2 YYEKEE (reference sequence). V gave up 2 bases and J gave up 3 bases; unmatched junction bases: 7. CDR3 sequence reads: CASSFTGVGDTEAFF. The CDR3 DNA reads as TGTGCCAGCAGCTTCACAGGGGTGGGAGACACTGAAGCTTTCTTT.

For the CDR3, the DNA is TGTGCCTGGAGGGATAAGGAACTACCGTACAATGAGCAGTTCTTC. Its translation: CAWRDKELPYNEQFF. V usage is TRBV30 and J usage is TRBJ2-1; D is unresolved. Germline V lookup: CDR1 GTSNPN, CDR2 SVGIG (reference sequence). This CDR3 is built from 15 residues. V lost 3 bases and J lost 4, with 16 bases in between.

Only a few counts were recorded for this clone. The chain is built from TRBV4-1 and TRBJ2-2; TRBD2 might be the D (5 bases). The germline V and J ends were trimmed by 3 bases and 0 bases, with 11 bases remaining between them. Germline CDR1 reads MGHRA; CDR2 reads YSYEKL. The CDR3 consists of 16 residues. The CDR3 sequence is CASSQAGMANTGELFF. CDR3 nucleotides: TGCGCCAGCAGCCAGGCCGGGATGGCGAACACCGGGGAGCTGTTTTTT.

The chain recombines TRBV12-5 with TRBJ2-5, with D perhaps TRBD2 (5 bases). Germline V lookup: CDR1 LGHNT, CDR2 FRNRAP. The CDR3 has 14 amino acids. V lost 7 bases, J lost 5 bases, and 17 bases lay in between. In nucleotides, the CDR3 is TGTGCTAGTGCACCGAACGGGGTCCGGGAGACCCAGTACTTC. This codes for CASAPNGVRETQYF. The full variable domain, rest sourced from reference TRBV12-5 and TRBJ2-5, is DARVTQTPRHKVTEMGQEVTMRCQPILGHNTVFWYRQTMMQGLELLAYFRNRAPLDDSGMPKDRFSAEMPDATLATLKIQPSEPRDSAVYFCASAPNGVRETQYFGPGTRLLVL.

The chain carries TRBV4-2 and TRBJ1-1; D is perhaps TRBD1 (5 bases). Germline V gives CDR1 LGHNA, CDR2 YNFKEQ. The CDR3 runs 13 residues. The V gene lost 0 bases and the J gene lost 13 bases, with 15 bases spanning the gap. CDR3 region: CASSQEGQGKVFF. DNA for the CDR3: TGTGCCAGCAGCCAAGAGGGGCAGGGAAAGGTTTTCTTT.

The chain couples TRBV19 to TRBJ2-7; 7 bases match TRBD1. The CDR3 covers 14 residues. The trim removed 3 bases at V and 3 bases at J, leaving 5 bases unmatched. Germline V gene data show CDR1 as LNHDA and CDR2 as SQIVND (reference sequence). CDR3 coding DNA: TGTGCCAGTAGTATTGGGACAGTGAACTACGAGCAGTACTTC. It translates to CASSIGTVNYEQYF. Variable domain in full (rest from reference TRBV19 and TRBJ2-7): DGGITQSPKYLFRKEGQNVTLSCEQNLNHDAMYWYRQDPGQGLRLIYYSQIVNDFQKGDIAEGYSVSREKKESFPLTVTSAQKNPTAFYLCASSIGTVNYEQYFGPGTRLTVT.

This chain connects TRBV7-3 to TRBJ1-4; 8 nucleotides align to TRBD1. The V segment lost 6 bases and the J segment 11 bases; nucleotides outside the gene matches: 14. The CDR3 consists of 15 residues. Germline lookup yields CDR1 SGHTA and CDR2 FQGTGA. The CDR3 DNA reads TGTGCCAGCAGACGGGGGGTCCGCGGACAGGGTAAACTGTTTTTT. Its translation: CASRRGVRGQGKLFF.

This rearrangement joins TRBV2 to TRBJ2-5; 11 bases line up with TRBD2. V trimming: 2 bases; J trimming: 7 bases; junction bases outside the gene matches: 6. Germline CDR1 is SNHLY and CDR2 is FYNNEI. This CDR3 has 15 residues. CDR3 sequence (DNA): TGTGCCAGCAGTGAACTTAGCGGGGGGGAAGGGACCCAGTACTTC. This translates into CASSELSGGEGTQYF. Based on the CDR3 plus reference TRBV2 and TRBJ2-5, the full variable domain is EPEVTQTPSHQVTQMGQEVILRCVPISNHLYFYWYRQILGQKVEFLVSFYNNEISEKSEIFDDQFSVERPDGSNFTLKIRSTKLEDSAMYFCASSELSGGEGTQYFGPGTRLLVL.

This rearrangement joins TRBV19 to TRBJ2-3; 8 positions agree with TRBD2. CDR1 and CDR2 from the germline V gene are LNHDA and SQIVND (reference sequence). Trimming cost V 5 bases and J 2 bases; bases outside gene matches: 6. The CDR3 totals 15 residues. The CDR3: CASSGTSGDTDTQYF. The CDR3 DNA sequence: TGTGCCAGTAGTGGGACTAGTGGGGACACAGATACGCAGTATTTT.

V usage is TRBV19 and J usage is TRBJ2-1, with TRBD2 matching 7 bases. The CDR3 has 16 amino acids. Unmatched junction bases numbered 9, after V lost 5 bases and J lost 2 bases. Per the germline V gene, CDR1 is LNHDA and CDR2 is SQIVND (reference sequence). CDR3 DNA: TGTGCCAGTAGTTCTGACAGCGGGATCCCCTACAATGAGCAGTTCTTC. Its protein product is CASSSDSGIPYNEQFF.